The next 5 T cell receptor beta chains were all read from a single sample in a study of CD8 T cells in ankylosing spondylitis. TCRdb recomputed calls from the 5' RACE reads with MiXCR, one row per CDR3 protein. The sample shows approximately 200,000 distinct CDR3 sequences, 9.5% to 15% of them seen only once. The specimen was blood, either unsorted or a sorted T cell fraction (not recorded which). All receptors come from a male donor with ankylosing spondylitis or in good health (not recorded which).

This rearrangement joins TRBV20-1 to TRBJ2-2; D unresolved. This CDR3 contains 15 residues. The V gene's germline CDR1 is DFQATT and CDR2 SNEGSKA (reference sequence). Trimming took 4 bases from V and 0 from J, leaving 12 bases between them. CDR3 loop: CSAIDGLSNTGELFF. CDR3 DNA sequence: TGCAGTGCTATAGACGGGCTGTCGAACACCGGGGAGCTGTTTTTT.

This clonotype was picked up a small number of times. This rearrangement joins TRBV12-3 or TRBV12-4 to TRBJ2-7, with D possibly being TRBD1 (7 bases). Between the trimmed V and J ends, which lost 7 bases and 5 bases, there was a span of 12 bases. The CDR3 totals 12 residues. Here the CDR3 DNA reads TGTGCCAGCACAGGGGGGAACGACGAGCAGTACTTC. Translating it yields CASTGGNDEQYF.

The rearrangement links TRBV4-1 to TRBJ1-1; D not certain. CDR1 is MGHRA and CDR2 is YSYEKL in the germline V gene. The CDR3 covers 19 residues. V was clipped by 4 bases and J by 2 bases, with 26 bases between them. The CDR3 nucleotides are TGCGCCAGCAGCCCCAAACTGTTTCCGCAGAGACTGATAAACACTGAAGCTTTCTTT. The encoded protein is CASSPKLFPQRLINTEAFF.

This chain joins TRBV10-3 and TRBJ2-3; 7 bases fit TRBD2. In germline, CDR1 is ENHRY, CDR2 SYGVKD. Trimming cost V 3 bases and J 4 bases; bases outside gene matches: 13. This CDR3 has 17 amino acids. CDR3 nucleotides: TGTGCCATCAGTGACCTACCAGCGGGGCGACATGCAGATACGCAGTATTTT. It encodes CAISDLPAGRHADTQYF.

This clonotype has only a few counts. The gene calls are TRBV18 and TRBJ2-7; TRBD1 matches at 10 bases. The CDR3 runs 15 residues. Looked up from germline, CDR1 is KGHSH and CDR2 is LQKENI. Trimming cost V 4 bases and J 6 bases; bases outside gene matches: 9. The CDR3 sequence is CASSLPGTGVCEQYF. The CDR3 DNA reads TGTGCCAGCTCACTGCCCGGGACAGGGGTTTGCGAGCAGTACTTC.